A selection of T cell receptor beta chains follows, all from one sample in a study of T and B cells in COVID-19 patients. Each CDR3 protein is one row after TCRdb ran MiXCR on the multiplex PCR reads. There are under 5,000 distinct CDR3 sequences in the sample; about 35% occur only once, and approximately 25% lies in the top ten. Sample: blood. The receptors here all came from a human donor who had recovered from COVID-19. CDR3s include the opening cysteine and the closing phenylalanine or tryptophan. Fields, in order: V gene, D gene, clone size, J gene, CDR3 protein, CDR3 DNA. A D gene is named only where the DNA matches it firmly. Clone size is given for some rows only: seen once, a few or many times, or a class if the clone is expanded.

TRBV19	NA	few	TRBJ2-5	CASSGFVGETQYF	TGTGCCAGTAGTGGGTTCGTTGGAGAGACCCAGTACTTC
TRBV19	TRBD2	NA	TRBJ2-1	CASRRGGRELSYEQFF	TGTGCCAGTAGGCGCGGGGGACGCGAGCTCTCCTACGAGCAGTTCTTC
TRBV14	NA	NA	TRBJ1-3	CASSQDAGFGNTIYF	TGTGCCAGCAGCCAAGATGCAGGGTTTGGAAACACCATATATTTT
TRBV20-1	NA	NA	TRBJ2-3	CSATRGEDTQYF	TGCAGTGCTACCAGGGGGGAAGATACGCAGTATTTT
TRBV18	TRBD2	few	TRBJ2-3	CASSPSTQREIEDTQYF	TGTGCCAGCTCACCTTCTACTCAGCGGGAGATTGAAGATACGCAGTATTTT
TRBV5-4	TRBD2	NA	TRBJ2-1	CASRSPGLADNEQFF	TGTGCCAGCAGGTCGCCGGGACTAGCCGACAATGAGCAGTTCTTC
TRBV5-1	NA	NA	TRBJ2-7	CASRAAYEQYF	TGCGCCAGCAGGGCAGCCTACGAGCAGTACTTC
TRBV11-2	NA	NA	TRBJ1-2	CASSLDSSHGYGYTF	TGTGCCAGCAGCTTAGATAGCAGCCATGGGTATGGCTACACCTTC
TRBV7-2	NA	NA	TRBJ2-3	CASSSRIGTDTQYF	TGTGCCAGCAGCTCCCGGATTGGCACAGATACGCAGTATTTT
TRBV19	NA	few	TRBJ1-1	CASSISRTAEAFF	TGTGCCAGTAGTATAAGCCGAACCGCGGAAGCTTTCTTT
TRBV10-2	NA	NA	TRBJ2-7	CAISESTGEQYF	TGTGCCATCAGTGAGTCGACGGGCGAGCAGTACTTC
TRBV27	NA	few	TRBJ2-3	CASSGKPVQRGPTDTQYF	TGTGCCAGCAGTGGCAAACCGGTACAGAGGGGCCCCACAGATACGCAGTATTTT
TRBV15	NA	few	TRBJ2-6	CATSREGGVRFSGANVLTF	TGTGCCACCAGCAGGGAGGGGGGGGTAAGATTCTCTGGGGCCAACGTCCTGACTTTC
TRBV9	NA	NA	TRBJ2-6	CASAFPAGANVLTF	TGTGCCAGCGCCTTTCCGGCTGGGGCCAACGTCCTGACTTTC
TRBV29-1	TRBD1	NA	TRBJ2-5	CSVFGQAFQGETQYF	TGCAGCGTTTTCGGACAGGCCTTTCAAGGGGAGACCCAGTACTTC
TRBV27	NA	NA	TRBJ2-6	CASSSSGANVLTF	TGTGCCAGCAGTTCCTCTGGGGCCAACGTCCTGACTTTC
TRBV6-5	TRBD1	few	TRBJ2-7	CASSYAQTGVGRHEQYF	TGTGCCAGCAGTTACGCTCAGACAGGGGTCGGAAGGCACGAGCAGTACTTC
TRBV5-4	TRBD1	medium-sized	TRBJ2-7	CASSFNRGQGYEQYF	TGTGCCAGCAGCTTTAACAGGGGGCAAGGCTACGAGCAGTACTTC
TRBV19	NA	medium-sized	TRBJ2-6	CASSIVSGANVLTF	TGTGCCAGTAGTATAGTTTCTGGGGCCAACGTCCTGACTTTC
TRBV19	NA	medium-sized	TRBJ2-5	CASSKQGGGQETQYF	TGTGCCAGTAGTAAGCAGGGAGGCGGGCAAGAGACCCAGTACTTC
TRBV6-5	TRBD1	NA	TRBJ2-1	CASSKTGDGGNEQFF	TGTGCCAGCAGTAAGACAGGGGACGGGGGCAATGAGCAGTTCTTC
TRBV12-3/TRBV12-4	TRBD2	NA	TRBJ2-5	CASSDSREGEETQYF	TGTGCCAGCAGTGACTCGCGGGAGGGGGAAGAGACCCAGTACTTC